This T cell receptor beta chain appears in the sequencing data of a study of blood T cells in healthy people across ages. Study results and limitations: No one knew whether donors had CMV, which possibly confounded expanded clonotype changes.

A J-beta primer mix and a sample-barcoded 5' primer were used in a second PCR of roughly 7 to 12 cycles. In TCRdb, the 5' RACE reads were re-called with MiXCR into one record per CDR3 protein. The table records about 830,000 distinct CDR3 sequences, 58% of them present only once. On this clonotype itself: What it binds is not known.

Trimming removed 6 bases from V and 2 bases from J, with 10 bases in between. The CDR3 extends over 13 amino acids. The germline V gene has CDR1 KGHSH and CDR2 LQKENI. The sequence came from a man aged 25 to 40 in good health. The sequenced sample was blood. The chain recombines TRBV18 with TRBJ2-5; D possibly corresponds to TRBD1 (6 bases). The CDR3 coding sequence is TGTGCCAGCTCGGGGGCCGAGCAAGAGACCCAGTACTTC. It yields the protein CASSGAEQETQYF.